A single sample is the source of the 7 T cell receptor beta chains below, sequenced in a study of cytomegalovirus exposure and HLA in healthy donors. 60 Vbeta and 13 Jbeta primers were used in PCR. Here immunoSEQ multiplex PCR was the method, and the copy in TCRdb shows in-frame clones only, minus some. Here the sample spans some 160,000 clones, less than 10% being singletons. Specimen: PBMCs. These receptors all stem from a male donor in good health and CMV-seronegative.

This clone was seen more than once but under ten times. The rearrangement links TRBV5-4 to TRBJ2-2, with TRBD2 matching 13 bases. V lost 4 bases, J lost 3 bases, and 9 bases stayed unmatched. The CDR3 spans 18 residues. Looked up from germline, CDR1 is SGHNT and CDR2 is YYREEE (reference sequence). The DNA of the CDR3 is TGTGCCAGCAGCCCTCGGACTAGCGGGAGTTTTGACACCGGGGAGCTGTTTTTT. Translated: CASSPRTSGSFDTGELFF.

V is TRBV7-2 and J is TRBJ2-3; TRBD2 matches 8 bases. Germline trimming cut 2 bases from V and 3 bases from J; bases unmatched to any gene: 13. The CDR3 spans 18 residues. The germline V gene has CDR1 SGHTA and CDR2 FQGNSA. The CDR3 nucleotides are TGTGCCAGCAGCTTAATGCCGGGGGGGCGTTTAGGTACAGATACGCAGTATTTT. Its protein product is CASSLMPGGRLGTDTQYF. Drawing the rest from reference TRBV7-2 and TRBJ2-3, the complete variable domain is GAGVSQSPSNKVTEKGKDVELRCDPISGHTALYWYRQSLGQGLEFLIYFQGNSAPDKSGLPSDRFSAERTGGSVSTLTIQRTQQEDSAVYLCASSLMPGGRLGTDTQYFGPGTRLTVL.

J is TRBJ2-7 and V is TRBV6-1; 7 bases fit TRBD1. Germline V gene lookup returns CDR1 MNHNS and CDR2 SASEGT. V dropped 4 bases and J dropped 8; count of bases not matched to a gene: 11. This CDR3 is built from 14 residues. CDR3 in amino acids: CASSGQGISYKQYF. The CDR3, as DNA: TGTGCCAGCAGTGGACAGGGAATTTCTTACAAGCAGTACTTC.

This clone turned up a few times. The chain carries TRBV2 and TRBJ2-7; weak D call: TRBD1 (5 bases). There are 17 residues in the CDR3. V shed 5 bases and J shed 0 bases, with 20 bases lying between them. Germline lookup yields CDR1 SNHLY and CDR2 FYNNEI. The CDR3 DNA sequence: TGTGCCAGCAGTTTTATAAGGGGAATGGGCCCCTCCTACGAGCAGTACTTC. Its protein is CASSFIRGMGPSYEQYF.

This chain joins TRBV28 and TRBJ2-2; D perhaps matches TRBD1 (6 bases). CDR1 and CDR2 from the germline V gene are MDHEN and SYDVKM. The CDR3 totals 16 residues. The ends were cut back, 2 bases at V and 4 bases at J, with 14 bases in the middle. CDR3 in amino acids: CASSLGGELGTGELFF. CDR3 nucleotide sequence: TGTGCCAGCAGTTTAGGGGGCGAGCTGGGCACCGGGGAGCTGTTTTTT.

V usage is TRBV27 and J usage is TRBJ1-3; unclear D gene. CDR1 MNHEY and CDR2 SMNVEV come from the germline V gene (reference sequence). CDR3 length equals 12 residues. V shed 7 bases and J shed 7 bases, with 11 bases lying between them. The CDR3 bases are TGTGCCAGCACATCCCCGGGGAACACCATATATTTT. Translation gives CASTSPGNTIYF.

This clone was picked up a small number of times. CDR3 residues: CASSLNSKDEQFF. The CDR3 DNA follows: TGTGCCAGCAGCTTAAACAGTAAAGATGAGCAGTTCTTC. The chain carries TRBV5-4 and TRBJ2-1, with D unresolved. The germline CDR1 and CDR2 sequences are SGHNT and YYREEE (reference sequence). V lost 2 bases and J 8 bases, leaving 11 bases between the germline ends. The CDR3 sequence is 13 residues long.